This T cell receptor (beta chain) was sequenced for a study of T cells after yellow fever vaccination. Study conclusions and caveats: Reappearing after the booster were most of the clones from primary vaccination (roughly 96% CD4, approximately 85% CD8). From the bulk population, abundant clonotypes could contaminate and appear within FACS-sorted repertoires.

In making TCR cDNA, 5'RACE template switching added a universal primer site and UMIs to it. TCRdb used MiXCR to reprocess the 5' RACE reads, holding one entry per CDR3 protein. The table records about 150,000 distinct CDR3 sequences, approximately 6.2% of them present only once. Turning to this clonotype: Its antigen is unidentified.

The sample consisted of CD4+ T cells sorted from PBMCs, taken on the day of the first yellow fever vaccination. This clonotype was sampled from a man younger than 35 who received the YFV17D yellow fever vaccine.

The CDR3 nucleotides read TGTGCCAGCAGCCCCAGATGGGCAGGGGAGGCTGAAAAACTGTTTTTT. Protein sequence: CASSPRWAGEAEKLFF. The V and J genes are TRBV3-1 and TRBJ1-4; a weak D match, TRBD1 (6 bases). The CDR3 totals 16 residues. The V and J ends lost 4 bases and 7 bases respectively, with 19 bases between them. Germline V gene sequence: CDR1 LGHDT, CDR2 YNNKEL (reference sequence).